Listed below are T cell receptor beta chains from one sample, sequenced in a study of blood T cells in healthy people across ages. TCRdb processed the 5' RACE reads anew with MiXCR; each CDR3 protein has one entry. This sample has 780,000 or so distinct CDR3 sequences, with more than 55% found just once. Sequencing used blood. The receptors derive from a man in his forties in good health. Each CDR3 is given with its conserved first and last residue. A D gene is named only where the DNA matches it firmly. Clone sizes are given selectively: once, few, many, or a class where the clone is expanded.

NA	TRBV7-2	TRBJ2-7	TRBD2	TGTGCCAGCAGCCGTGGGACTAGCGGGAGGGTTGGGTCCTACGAGCAGTACTTC	CASSRGTSGRVGSYEQYF
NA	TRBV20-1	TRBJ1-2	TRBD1	TGCAGTGCTACTACGGGACAGCTGATGAGCGGCTACACCTTC	CSATTGQLMSGYTF
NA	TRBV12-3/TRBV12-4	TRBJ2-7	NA	TGTGCCAACACCAGCCCGGGCCTTACCACCGAGCAGTACTTC	CANTSPGLTTEQYF
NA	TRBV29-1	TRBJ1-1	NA	TGCAGCGTCGGGTTTACGGACACTGAAGCTTTCTTT	CSVGFTDTEAFF
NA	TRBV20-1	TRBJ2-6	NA	TGCAGTGCTAGAGATGTCGACTCCGGAACTGGGGCCAACGTCCTGACTTTC	CSARDVDSGTGANVLTF
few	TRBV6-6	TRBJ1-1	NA	TGTGCCAGCAGTTACGGACAGACAATGCAGAACACTGAAGCTTTCTTT	CASSYGQTMQNTEAFF
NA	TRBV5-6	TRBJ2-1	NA	TGTGCCAGCAGCTACAGGTTACAAACCTACAATGAGCAGTTCTTC	CASSYRLQTYNEQFF
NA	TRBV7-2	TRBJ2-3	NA	TGTGCCAGCAGCCCTCCGGACAGCCATACAGATACGCAGTATTTT	CASSPPDSHTDTQYF
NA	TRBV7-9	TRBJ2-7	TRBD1	TGTGCCAGCAGCCCGACGACAGGGCACGAGCAGTACTTC	CASSPTTGHEQYF
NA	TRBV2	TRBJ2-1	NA	TGTGCCAGCAGAGGTTTGGGCCTTGGAGGGTATGAGCAGTTCTTC	CASRGLGLGGYEQFF
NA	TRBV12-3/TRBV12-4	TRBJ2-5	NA	TGTGCCAGCAGGCCCTTGGACTATCAAGAGACCCAGTACTTC	CASRPLDYQETQYF
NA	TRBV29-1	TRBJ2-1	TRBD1	TGCAGCGCCGACGACCCCACAGGGGACGCCGTCCGAGGATGGCCCTACAATGAGCAGTTCTTC	CSADDPTGDAVRGWPYNEQFF
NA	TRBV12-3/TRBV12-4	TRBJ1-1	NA	TGTGCCAGCAGTTTACAGGGGCAGAGTGAAGCTTTCTTT	CASSLQGQSEAFF
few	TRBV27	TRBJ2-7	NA	TGTGCCAGCAGTTTGGCGCAGGGAACCTACGAGCAGTACTTC	CASSLAQGTYEQYF
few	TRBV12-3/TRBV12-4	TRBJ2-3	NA	TGTGCCAGCAGATCATGGGGGACAGATACGCAGTATTTT	CASRSWGTDTQYF
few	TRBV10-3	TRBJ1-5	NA	TGTGCCATCAGTGCTGGGACCAACCAGCCCCAGCATTTT	CAISAGTNQPQHF
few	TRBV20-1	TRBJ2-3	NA	TGCAGTGCTAACTCCAAGTGGACCTCTAGCACAGATACGCAGTATTTT	CSANSKWTSSTDTQYF
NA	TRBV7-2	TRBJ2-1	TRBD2	TGTGCCAGCAGCTTAAATACGGGGACTAGCGGGAGTTATGAGCAGTTCTTC	CASSLNTGTSGSYEQFF
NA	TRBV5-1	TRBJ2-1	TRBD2	TGCGCCAGCAGCCTTAGCGGGGGGCCGATAGAGAATGAGCAGTTCTTC	CASSLSGGPIENEQFF
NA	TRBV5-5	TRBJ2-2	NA	TGTGCCAGCAGTTATCGGGGTATCCGAACCGGGGAGCTGTTTTTT	CASSYRGIRTGELFF
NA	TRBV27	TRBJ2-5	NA	TGTGCCAGCTCGACCGGGGCCTCGTGGGAGACCCAGTACTTC	CASSTGASWETQYF
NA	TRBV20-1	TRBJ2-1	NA	TGCAGTGCCCCTGAGAGGTTCGCCTTCTACAATGAGCAGTTCTTC	CSAPERFAFYNEQFF
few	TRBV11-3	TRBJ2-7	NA	TGTGCCAGCAGCCAATTGTGGGGGGACACCTACGAGCAGTACTTC	CASSQLWGDTYEQYF
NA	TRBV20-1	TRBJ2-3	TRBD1	TGCAGTGCTACAACAGGGGGCGGGGATACGCAGTATTTT	CSATTGGGDTQYF
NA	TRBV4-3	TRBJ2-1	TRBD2	TGCGCCAGCAGTAAGGCGGGAGGTTACGATGAGCAGTTCTTC	CASSKAGGYDEQFF
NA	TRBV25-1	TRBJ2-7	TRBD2	TGTGCCAGCAGTGAAGCAGGCGGGAGGATCTGCGAGCAGTACTTC	CASSEAGGRICEQYF
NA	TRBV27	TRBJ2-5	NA	TGTGCCAGCAGTTACGGGAGCGGAACCCAGTACTTC	CASSYGSGTQYF
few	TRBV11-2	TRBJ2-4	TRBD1	TGTGCCAGCAGCTTACCCGGGACAGGGTTAGCCAAAAACATTCAGTACTTC	CASSLPGTGLAKNIQYF
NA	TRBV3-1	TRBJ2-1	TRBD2	TGTGCCAGCAGCCAGAGTGGACTAGCTTTTGAGCAGTTCTTC	CASSQSGLAFEQFF
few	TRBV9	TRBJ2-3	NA	TGTGCCAGCAGCGTAGTGGTTTTCGGGGATACGCAGTATTTT	CASSVVVFGDTQYF
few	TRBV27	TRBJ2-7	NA	TGTGCCAGCGGGGTACCAGGGAAGAGCTCCTACGAGCAGTACTTC	CASGVPGKSSYEQYF